This TCR beta chain stems from a study of OX40 agonist ivuxolimab in advanced cancers. Study overall: Partial responses occurred in three patients (one hepatocellular carcinoma, two cutaneous melanoma). Study-wide findings and caveats: Low levels of normalized T-cell clonal expansion also appeared in some nonresponders.

TCRdb keeps only in-frame clones here, not all; method: immunoSEQ multiplex PCR. The data hold approximately 15,000 clones, with around 77% observed a single time. Autoimmune disease history or systemic immunosuppression excluded patients. On this clone itself: Its antigen is as yet unknown.

This CDR3 has 15 residues. The germline V gene has CDR1 MRHNA and CDR2 SNTAGT. The V segment lost 3 bases and the J segment 5 bases; nucleotides outside the gene matches: 5. The TCR was taken from an adult with an advanced solid tumor such as melanoma, head and neck, liver or kidney cancer. The chain uses TRBV6-4 and TRBJ2-1, with 9 bases identical to TRBD2. The sample here was CD4+ or CD8+ T cells sorted from blood, taken in a trial of the OX40 agonist ivuxolimab. The CDR3 loop is CASSEAGGPNNEQFF. The CDR3 DNA sequence: TGTGCCAGCAGTGAGGCGGGAGGGCCTAACAATGAGCAGTTCTTC.